What follows are 19 T cell receptor beta chains derived from one specimen sequenced in a study of vaccination and CD4 T cells after COVID-19. Their cognate antigens are unknown. Documented treatment: roughly 10-day PBMC culture with coronavirus spike peptide pools or control peptides (ViraFEST assay). At the Johns Hopkins FTIC core, DNA taken from cultured CD4+ T cells was sequenced by way of the Oncomine TCR Beta short-read assay. From the PCR reads, TCRdb called clonotypes with MiXCR, one entry per CDR3 protein. The sample has about 20,000 distinct CDR3 sequences, 43% seen once; the top ten hold over 2.5%. The sample was CD4+ T cells from blood, cultured in vitro, taken after SARS-CoV-2 vaccination. The receptors here all came from a human donor who had recovered from COVID-19.

The gene calls are TRBV6-4 and TRBJ1-5, with D perhaps matching TRBD1 (5 bases). The germline V gene encodes CDR1 MRHNA and CDR2 SNTAGT. The CDR3 contains 18 residues. With 6 bases removed from V and 7 bases from J, the gap between germline ends came to 28 bases. The CDR3 protein is CASRVGLRPPPEEQPQHF. The CDR3, as DNA: TGTGCCAGCAGGGTGGGACTGCGCCCCCCCCCCGAGGAGCAGCCCCAGCATTTT.

This clonotype was recorded only once. CDR3 amino acids: CASSWTGAGEQYF. DNA of the CDR3: TGTGCCAGCAGCTGGACTGGAGCAGGCGAGCAGTACTTC. The genes are TRBV5-4 and TRBJ2-7; tentative D call: TRBD2 (5 bases). CDR1 is SGHNT and CDR2 is YYREEE in the germline V gene (reference sequence). V was cut by 3 bases and J by 6 bases, with 13 bases left in between. This CDR3 comprises 13 residues.

The chain employs TRBV19 and TRBJ1-5, with D perhaps matching TRBD1 (5 bases). This CDR3 contains 15 residues. The germline gives CDR1 LNHDA, CDR2 SQIVND (reference sequence). V was clipped by 6 bases and J by 7 bases, with 19 bases between them. The CDR3 region has the DNA TGTGCCAGTAGGAGTTTCGGGAAGGGGTCACAGCCCCAGCATTTT. Translating gives CASRSFGKGSQPQHF. Using reference TRBV19 and TRBJ1-5 for the parts outside the CDR3, the full variable domain is DGGITQSPKYLFRKEGQNVTLSCEQNLNHDAMYWYRQDPGQGLRLIYYSQIVNDFQKGDIAEGYSVSREKKESFPLTVTSAQKNPTAFYLCASRSFGKGSQPQHFGDGTRLSIL.

The chain recombines TRBV7-8 with TRBJ2-1; TRBD2 matches at 7 bases. The ends lost 2 bases at V and 6 bases at J; junction bases unmatched: 13. The length of the CDR3 is 17 residues. Per germline, CDR1 SGHVS and CDR2 FQNEAQ. The CDR3 region is CASSLSGWGGRSNEQFF. The CDR3 region has the DNA TGTGCCAGCAGCTTATCAGGTTGGGGCGGGAGAAGCAATGAGCAGTTCTTC. The full variable domain, its missing parts supplied by reference TRBV7-8 and TRBJ2-1, is GAGVSQSPRYKVAKRGQDVALRCDPISGHVSLFWYQQALGQGPEFLTYFQNEAQLDKSGLPSDRFFAERPEGSVSTLKIQRTQQEDSAVYLCASSLSGWGGRSNEQFFGPGTRLTVL.

The CDR3 DNA follows: TGTGCCAGCAGCTTAGTATATGAGCAGTTCTTC. Its translation: CASSLVYEQFF. The chain couples TRBV7-2 to TRBJ2-1; no reliable D call. V lost 1 base, J lost 8 bases, and 3 bases lay in between. This CDR3 has 11 residues. Germline-derived CDR1 and CDR2 are SGHTA and FQGNSA.

The CDR3 is CASSRQGLGYGYTF. The DNA of the CDR3 is TGTGCCAGCAGCCGGCAGGGGTTGGGCTATGGCTACACCTTC. The V gene is TRBV2, the J gene TRBJ1-2; a weak D match, TRBD1 (6 bases). The CDR3 extends over 14 amino acids. Trimming pared 6 bases from V and 4 bases from J, leaving 15 bases between. Germline-derived CDR1 and CDR2 are SNHLY and FYNNEI.

The chain links TRBV19 to TRBJ1-5; D is unresolved. Germline V gives CDR1 LNHDA, CDR2 SQIVND (reference sequence). Trimming took off 5 bases at V and 6 bases at J, with 11 bases between the two ends. The CDR3 is 13 amino acids. DNA of the CDR3: TGTGCCAGTAGTGGGCAGGCTGGTCAGCCCCAGCATTTT. As protein: CASSGQAGQPQHF.

This clonotype has only a few counts. This sequence joins TRBV20-1 and TRBJ2-3; 8 bases map to TRBD2. With V trimmed by 5 bases and J by 2 bases, 6 bases remained unmatched. CDR1 is DFQATT and CDR2 is SNEGSKA in the germline V gene (reference sequence). The CDR3 loop spans 14 amino acids. CDR3 nucleotide sequence: TGCAGTGCTGGGAGCGGGGGCGCCACAGATACGCAGTATTTT. This gives the protein CSAGSGGATDTQYF.

The J gene is TRBJ1-1, the V gene TRBV19; TRBD1 might be the D (6 bases). Per the germline V gene, CDR1 is LNHDA and CDR2 is SQIVND (reference sequence). The CDR3 extends over 13 amino acids. V was trimmed by 9 bases and J by 3 bases, leaving 14 bases between them. The CDR3 loop reads CASSDRYDTEAFF. CDR3 coding DNA: TGTGCCAGCTCAGACAGGTACGACACTGAAGCTTTCTTT.

This clonotype was observed a handful of times. This rearrangement joins TRBV20-1 to TRBJ2-6, with D maybe TRBD1 (6 bases). V lost 5 bases and J 0 bases, leaving 8 bases between the germline ends. The germline V gene encodes CDR1 DFQATT and CDR2 SNEGSKA (reference sequence). This CDR3 is 14 amino acids long. This chain's CDR3 is CSARRGSGANVLTF. The CDR3 nucleotides are TGCAGTGCTCGCAGGGGCTCTGGGGCCAACGTCCTGACTTTC.

Comment on this clonotype: Likely a read error: the CDR3 ends without its conserved phenylalanine or tryptophan. This chain joins TRBV28 and TRBJ2-3; D gene uncertain. V lost 4 bases to trimming and J lost 0 bases, with 14 bases between them. Germline values: CDR1 MDHEN, CDR2 SYDVKM. This CDR3 is built from 16 residues. DNA of the CDR3: TGTGCCAGCAGTTCCCCGGGCCTGGCTAGCACAGATACGCAGTATTCT. Translating gives CASSSPGLASTDTQYS.

This clonotype was counted between two and nine times. The rearrangement links TRBV20-1 to TRBJ2-5, with D perhaps given as TRBD1 or TRBD2 (5 bases each). V dropped 6 bases and J dropped 3 bases, with 20 bases sitting between them. CDR1 is DFQATT and CDR2 is SNEGSKA in the germline V gene (reference sequence). The CDR3 loop spans 15 amino acids. The CDR3 region is CSAEPYSGTKETQYF. The DNA of the CDR3 is TGCAGTGCCGAACCTTATTCCGGGACGAAAGAGACCCAGTACTTC.

This clonotype was counted a few times. The chain recombines TRBV7-2 with TRBJ2-5; 7 bases align to TRBD2. Looked up from germline, CDR1 is SGHTA and CDR2 is FQGNSA. The CDR3 extends over 15 amino acids. J was trimmed by 4 bases and V by 4 bases; bases with no gene match: 9. The CDR3 reads CASSSPRELGETQYF. CDR3 nucleotides: TGTGCCAGCAGCTCGCCGCGGGAGTTGGGAGAGACCCAGTACTTC.

A few counts support this clonotype. The gene calls are TRBV20-1 and TRBJ2-5; TRBD2 matches 14 bases. The CDR3 is 18 residues long. Germline assignment: CDR1 DFQATT and CDR2 SNEGSKA (reference sequence). The junction had 9 bases not matched to a gene; V was cut back by 1 base and J by 2 bases. CDR3 DNA sequence: TGCAGTGCTAGAGCTCCGGGACTAGCGGGAGTGAGACAAGAGACCCAGTACTTC. It codes for CSARAPGLAGVRQETQYF.

This clonotype turned up a few times. This chain uses TRBV20-1 with TRBJ2-1; 8 positions agree with TRBD2. Trimming removed 5 bases from V and 0 bases from J; junction bases left unmatched: 6. The CDR3 spans 15 residues. Germline assignment: CDR1 DFQATT and CDR2 SNEGSKA (reference sequence). The CDR3 DNA follows: TGCAGTGCTGACAGCGGGAGCAGCTCCTACAATGAGCAGTTCTTC. This sequence encodes CSADSGSSSYNEQFF.

This clonotype has more than one count but fewer than ten. J is TRBJ1-2 and V is TRBV29-1; 7 bases align to TRBD1. The J segment lost 13 bases and the V segment lost 1 base, leaving 9 bases of the junction unmatched. This CDR3 has 12 amino acids. Per the germline V gene, CDR1 is SQVTM and CDR2 is ANQGSEA. CDR3 sequence reads: CSVEGRQGRLTF. CDR3 bases: TGCAGCGTTGAAGGACGACAGGGCCGACTCACCTTC.

The chain joins TRBV6-1 to TRBJ2-3, with 12 bases aligning to TRBD2. The CDR3 totals 15 residues. Trimming removed 6 bases from V and 5 bases from J; junction bases left unmatched: 6. The germline V gene encodes CDR1 MNHNS and CDR2 SASEGT. The CDR3 protein is CASRNLAGGQDTQYF. The DNA of the CDR3 is TGTGCCAGCAGAAATCTAGCGGGAGGGCAAGATACGCAGTATTTT.

This chain connects TRBV7-2 to TRBJ1-4; D is ambiguous. Germline assignment: CDR1 SGHTA and CDR2 FQGNSA. The CDR3 contains 14 residues. The V end lost 5 bases, the J end lost 8 bases, and 15 bases lay between the germline ends. The CDR3 nucleotides read TGTGCCAGCAGCGTACGACGGGGTAGGGAAAAACTGTTTTTT. Amino acid sequence: CASSVRRGREKLFF.

J is TRBJ2-7 and V is TRBV6-5; tentative D call: TRBD2 (5 bases). There are 15 residues in the CDR3. V was trimmed by 0 bases and J by 1 base, leaving 10 bases between them. CDR1 is MNHEY, CDR2 SVGAGI, per germline. CDR3 in DNA: TGTGCCAGCAGTTACTCGGGAGTCGGGTCCTACGAGCAGTACTTC. Protein: CASSYSGVGSYEQYF.